Detailed here is one TCR beta chain. The assay was immunoSEQ multiplex PCR, and TCRdb's table has in-frame clones only and misses some. The data hold roughly 80,000 clones, with roughly 86% observed a single time. The data were obtained in a study of OX40 agonist ivuxolimab in advanced cancers. Per germline, CDR1 WSHSY and CDR2 SAAADI. V shed 2 bases, J shed 3 bases, and the junction held 16 bases outside the gene matches. The CDR3 extends over 19 amino acids. The clonotype was recovered from an adult with an advanced solid tumor such as melanoma, head and neck, liver or kidney cancer. V usage is TRBV10-2 and J usage is TRBJ2-5; 9 bases fit TRBD2. The source was CD4+ or CD8+ T cells sorted from blood, collected in a trial of the OX40 agonist ivuxolimab. The CDR3 is CASSEPLGLAGATKETQYF. The CDR3 bases are TGCGCCAGCAGTGAGCCACTGGGACTAGCAGGGGCAACTAAAGAGACCCAGTACTTC.